These 15 T cell receptor beta chains were sequenced from one sample in a study of shared clonotypes between healthy human individuals. The repertoire was sequenced with immunoSEQ multiplex PCR; TCRdb's copy has only in-frame clones and lacks some. In the table there are over 2 million clones, about 95% of which are singletons. The naive CD8 subset, CD45RO-negative cells positively selected for CCR7, excluded terminally differentiated effector memory CD45RA+ cells. Sequenced input: naive CD8+ T cells sorted from blood. The receptors originated from a man between 18 and 35 years old in good health.

The chain has TRBV10-3 and TRBJ2-7; TRBD2 is a possible D gene (6 bases). The CDR3 runs to 13 residues. V dropped 0 bases and J dropped 5 bases, with 8 bases sitting between them. Per the germline V gene, CDR1 is ENHRY and CDR2 is SYGVKD. CDR3 residues: CAISESGLDEQYF. The CDR3 DNA reads TGTGCCATCAGTGAGTCGGGACTGGACGAGCAGTACTTC.

This rearrangement joins TRBV19 to TRBJ2-3, with D possibly matching TRBD1 (6 bases). The V gene's germline CDR1 is LNHDA and CDR2 SQIVND (reference sequence). This CDR3 is 15 amino acids long. The V end was cut by 1 base, the J end by 3 bases, with 11 bases between. CDR3 sequence (DNA): TGTGCCAGTAGTATAGTCAGGGGAGAAACAGATACGCAGTATTTT. Translated, it gives CASSIVRGETDTQYF.

This rearrangement joins TRBV5-5 to TRBJ1-2, with D possibly being TRBD1 (5 bases). Germline-derived CDR1 and CDR2 are SGHKS and YYEKEE (reference sequence). Trimming pared 4 bases from V and 4 bases from J, leaving 11 bases between. The CDR3 is 13 amino acids. CDR3 DNA: TGTGCCAGCAGCCCTCAGGGTAGCTATGGCTACACCTTC. Amino acids: CASSPQGSYGYTF.

The rearrangement links TRBV4-1 to TRBJ2-5; D remains ambiguous. V lost 1 base to trimming and J lost 4 bases, with 13 bases between them. This CDR3 is 15 amino acids long. Germline CDR1 and CDR2: MGHRA and YSYEKL. CDR3 DNA sequence: TGCGCCAGCAGCCAAGTCCTAGTGGTTGGAGAGACCCAGTACTTC. Its protein is CASSQVLVVGETQYF.

The rearrangement uses TRBV9 and TRBJ2-3, with 10 positions matching TRBD1. The ends lost 3 bases at V and 3 bases at J; junction bases unmatched: 7. The CDR3 is 16 residues long. Germline-derived CDR1 and CDR2 are SGDLS and YYNGEE. The CDR3 DNA follows: TGTGCCAGCAGCGCATACTCGGGACAGGGGACAGATACGCAGTATTTT. Its translation is CASSAYSGQGTDTQYF.

This clone has just one count. Other nucleotide sequences in the sample specify the same CDR3. CDR3 loop: CASSPSGGYEQYF. Written as DNA, the CDR3 is TGCGCCAGCAGCCCCTCGGGCGGGTACGAGCAGTACTTC. J is TRBJ2-7 and V is TRBV4-3; perhaps TRBD2 as D (5 bases). Trimming shortened V by 4 bases and J by 4 bases, and 11 bases separated the two germline ends. The CDR3 extends over 13 amino acids. CDR1 is LGHNA and CDR2 is YSLEER in the germline V gene.

This chain joins TRBV7-9 and TRBJ2-1; no clear D gene. CDR1 SEHNR and CDR2 FQNEAQ come from the germline V gene (reference sequence). The V end lost 1 base, the J end lost 1 base, and 8 bases lay between the germline ends. CDR3 length equals 15 residues. This CDR3 reads CASSLVWQSYNEQFF. The CDR3 coding sequence is TGTGCCAGCAGCTTAGTATGGCAGTCCTACAATGAGCAGTTCTTC.

The chain employs TRBV4-1 and TRBJ2-5, with D uncertain. Trimming removed 2 bases at V and 7 bases at J, with 5 bases between. The CDR3 spans 11 residues. Germline CDR1 and CDR2: MGHRA and YSYEKL. In DNA form, the CDR3 reads TGCGCCAGCAGCCAAAGCGCGACCCAGTACTTC. It encodes CASSQSATQYF.

The V and J genes are TRBV2 and TRBJ2-7; D may be TRBD1 (5 bases). The germline V gene has CDR1 SNHLY and CDR2 FYNNEI. The CDR3 consists of 13 residues. V lost 7 bases and J 1 base, leaving 11 bases between the germline ends. Written as DNA, the CDR3 is TGTGCCAGCATGGGGCAGGCGTCCTACGAGCAGTACTTC. Protein sequence: CASMGQASYEQYF.

The chain is built from TRBV2 and TRBJ2-7, with no clear D. The CDR3 length is 14 residues. V lost 7 bases to trimming and J lost 4 bases, with 17 bases between them. Germline V lookup: CDR1 SNHLY, CDR2 FYNNEI. Here the CDR3 reads CASMGNDLRYEQYF. CDR3 nucleotides: TGTGCCAGCATGGGGAACGATCTGAGGTACGAGCAGTACTTC. The full variable domain, with the rest looked up from reference TRBV2 and TRBJ2-7, is EPEVTQTPSHQVTQMGQEVILRCVPISNHLYFYWYRQILGQKVEFLVSFYNNEISEKSEIFDDQFSVERPDGSNFTLKIRSTKLEDSAMYFCASMGNDLRYEQYFGPGTRLTVT.

V usage is TRBV7-8 and J usage is TRBJ1-2; tentative D call: TRBD1 (5 bases). Germline CDR1 is SGHVS and CDR2 is FQNEAQ. V was pared by 3 bases and J by 10 bases, with 12 bases between. The CDR3 consists of 12 residues. The CDR3: CASSLGDSYYTF. CDR3 DNA sequence: TGTGCCAGCAGCTTGGGGGACTCCTACTACACCTTC.

The rearrangement links TRBV5-4 to TRBJ2-1; the D gene is possibly TRBD2 (6 bases). The CDR3 is 15 residues long. The V end was cut by 5 bases, the J end by 4 bases, with 16 bases between. Germline lookup yields CDR1 SGHNT and CDR2 YYREEE (reference sequence). The CDR3 sequence is CASSMAEGRYNEQFF. The CDR3 DNA sequence: TGTGCCAGCAGTATGGCGGAAGGGAGGTACAATGAGCAGTTCTTC.

The sample holds a few counts of this clone. The chain is built from TRBV2 and TRBJ1-1, with 9 bases identical to TRBD1. Germline V lookup: CDR1 SNHLY, CDR2 FYNNEI. This CDR3 is 14 amino acids long. The trim removed 7 bases at V and 0 bases at J, leaving 3 bases unmatched. This chain's CDR3 is CASKGTGMNTEAFF. CDR3 nucleotide sequence: TGTGCCAGCAAGGGGACAGGGATGAACACTGAAGCTTTCTTT.

The chain is built from TRBV27 and TRBJ2-7; D is tentatively TRBD1 or TRBD2 (5 bases each). CDR1 and CDR2 (germline): MNHEY, SMNVEV (reference sequence). The CDR3 has 16 residues. Trimming took off 0 bases at V and 4 bases at J, with 16 bases between the two ends. CDR3 DNA: TGTGCCAGCAGTTTATCCCCCGGGGCTAGCTTGTACGAGCAGTACTTC. Amino acid sequence: CASSLSPGASLYEQYF.

The rearrangement links TRBV6-6 to TRBJ2-7; D remains unclear. CDR1 is MNHNY, CDR2 SVGAGI, per germline (reference sequence). V lost 5 bases and J lost 4, with 12 bases in between. This CDR3 has 13 amino acids. Here the CDR3 DNA reads TGTGCCAGCAGTAAACAACTGTCGTACGAGCAGTACTTC. The encoded protein is CASSKQLSYEQYF.